This T cell receptor beta chain was documented in a study of blood T cells in healthy people across ages. As for this clonotype: Its antigen remains unidentified.

This CDR3 region has 11 residues. Germline CDR1 is SQVTM and CDR2 is ANQGSEA. The V end lost 3 bases, the J end lost 7 bases, and 9 bases lay between the germline ends. Caucasian, healthy and from Russia, the donors were aged between roughly 6 and 95. Each sample gave at least 6.5 million isolated PBMCs. Whole-study findings and limits: Diversity figures based on one million T cells were deemed too low.

For the second PCR, which ran for roughly 6 to 11 cycles, a sample-barcoded 5' primer and a J-beta primer mix were used. TCRdb processed the 5' RACE reads anew with MiXCR; each CDR3 protein has one entry. The sample contains about 1.8 million distinct CDR3 sequences, 40% to 55% of which appear only once. The sequenced material came from blood. The V gene is TRBV29-1, the J gene TRBJ1-2; D ambiguous. This TCR derives from a middle-aged woman in good health. The CDR3 spells CSVELICGYTF. For the CDR3, the DNA is TGCAGCGTTGAGTTAATATGTGGCTACACCTTC.